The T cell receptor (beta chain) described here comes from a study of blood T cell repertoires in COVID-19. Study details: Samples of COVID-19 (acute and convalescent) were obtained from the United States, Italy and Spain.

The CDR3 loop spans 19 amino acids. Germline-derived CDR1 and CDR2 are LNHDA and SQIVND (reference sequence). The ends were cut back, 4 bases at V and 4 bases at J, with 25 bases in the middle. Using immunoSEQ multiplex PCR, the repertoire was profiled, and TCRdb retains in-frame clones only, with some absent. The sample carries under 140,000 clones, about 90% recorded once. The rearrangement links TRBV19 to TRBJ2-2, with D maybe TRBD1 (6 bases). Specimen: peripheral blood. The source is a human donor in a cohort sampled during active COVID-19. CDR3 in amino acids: CASSTSGGRGPRGTGELFF. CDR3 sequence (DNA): TGTGCCAGTAGTACTTCTGGGGGCCGAGGGCCGAGGGGCACCGGGGAGCTGTTTTTT.